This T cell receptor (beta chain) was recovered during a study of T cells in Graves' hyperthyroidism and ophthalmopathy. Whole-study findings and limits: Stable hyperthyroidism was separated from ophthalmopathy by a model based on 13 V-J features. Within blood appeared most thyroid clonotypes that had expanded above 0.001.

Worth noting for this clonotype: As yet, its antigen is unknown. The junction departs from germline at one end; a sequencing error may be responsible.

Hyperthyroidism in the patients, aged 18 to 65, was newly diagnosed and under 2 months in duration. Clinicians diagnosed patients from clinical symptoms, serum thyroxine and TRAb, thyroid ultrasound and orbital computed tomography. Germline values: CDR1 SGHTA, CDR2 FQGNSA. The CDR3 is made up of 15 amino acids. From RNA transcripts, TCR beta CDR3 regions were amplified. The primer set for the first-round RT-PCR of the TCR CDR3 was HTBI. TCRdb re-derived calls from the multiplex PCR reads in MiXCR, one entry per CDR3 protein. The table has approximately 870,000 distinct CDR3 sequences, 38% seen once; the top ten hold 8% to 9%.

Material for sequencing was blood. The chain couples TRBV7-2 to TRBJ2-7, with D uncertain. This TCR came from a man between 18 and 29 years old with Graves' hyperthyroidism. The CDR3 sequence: CASSFTPNPTYEHYF. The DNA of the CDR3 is TGTGCCAGCAGCTTTACCCCGAACCCCACCTACGAGCATTACTTC.